Described below is a single TCR beta chain sequence and its context. This sample stems from a study of OX40 agonist ivuxolimab in advanced cancers. The CDR3 length is 12 residues. CDR1 and CDR2 (germline): SGHVT, SQSDAQ. The V gene lost 1 base and the J gene lost 10 bases, with 7 bases spanning the gap. Clones were read by immunoSEQ multiplex PCR, and TCRdb kept only the in-frame ones, dropping some. This repertoire shows about 33,000 clones, 60% to 75% found once; its top ten account for around 12%. This clonotype was sampled from an adult with an advanced solid tumor such as melanoma, head and neck, liver or kidney cancer. The specimen was CD4+ or CD8+ T cells sorted from blood, collected in a trial of the OX40 agonist ivuxolimab. This rearrangement joins TRBV7-4 to TRBJ1-4; D unclear. The CDR3 region is CASSLGSGKLFF. For the CDR3, the DNA is TGTGCCAGCAGCTTAGGGTCTGGAAAACTGTTTTTT.